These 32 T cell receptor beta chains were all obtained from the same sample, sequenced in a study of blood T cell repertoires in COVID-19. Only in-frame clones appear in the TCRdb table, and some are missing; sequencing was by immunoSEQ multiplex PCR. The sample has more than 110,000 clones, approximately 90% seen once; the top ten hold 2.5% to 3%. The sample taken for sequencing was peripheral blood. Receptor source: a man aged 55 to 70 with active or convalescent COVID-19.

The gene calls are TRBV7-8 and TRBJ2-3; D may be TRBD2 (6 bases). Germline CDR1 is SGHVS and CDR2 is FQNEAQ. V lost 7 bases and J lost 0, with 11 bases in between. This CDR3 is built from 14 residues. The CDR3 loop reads CASNLLASTDTQYF. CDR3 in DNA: TGTGCCAGCAACCTACTAGCTAGCACAGATACGCAGTATTTT.

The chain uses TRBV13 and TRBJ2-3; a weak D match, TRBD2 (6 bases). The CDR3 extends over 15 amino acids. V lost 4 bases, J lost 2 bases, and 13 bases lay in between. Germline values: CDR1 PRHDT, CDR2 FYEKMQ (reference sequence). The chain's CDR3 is CASSSGTFPTDTQYF. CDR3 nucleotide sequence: TGTGCCAGCAGCTCCGGGACTTTTCCCACAGATACGCAGTATTTT.

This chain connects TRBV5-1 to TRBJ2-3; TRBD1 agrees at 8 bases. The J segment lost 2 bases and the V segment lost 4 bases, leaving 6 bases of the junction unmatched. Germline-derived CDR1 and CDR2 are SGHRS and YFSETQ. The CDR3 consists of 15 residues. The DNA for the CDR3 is TGCGCCAGCAGCCTCCAGGGGGCCCTCACAGATACGCAGTATTTT. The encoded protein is CASSLQGALTDTQYF. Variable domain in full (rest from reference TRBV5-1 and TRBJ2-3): KAGVTQTPRYLIKTRGQQVTLSCSPISGHRSVSWYQQTPGQGLQFLFEYFSETQRNKGNFPGRFSGRQFSNSRSEMNVSTLELGDSALYLCASSLQGALTDTQYFGPGTRLTVL.

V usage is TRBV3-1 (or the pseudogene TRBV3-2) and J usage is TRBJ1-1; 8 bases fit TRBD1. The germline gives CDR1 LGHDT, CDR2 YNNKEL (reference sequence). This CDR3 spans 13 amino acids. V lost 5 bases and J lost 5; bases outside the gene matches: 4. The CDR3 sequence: CASSVDRGTEAFF. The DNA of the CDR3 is TGTGCCAGCAGCGTCGACAGGGGTACTGAAGCTTTCTTT.

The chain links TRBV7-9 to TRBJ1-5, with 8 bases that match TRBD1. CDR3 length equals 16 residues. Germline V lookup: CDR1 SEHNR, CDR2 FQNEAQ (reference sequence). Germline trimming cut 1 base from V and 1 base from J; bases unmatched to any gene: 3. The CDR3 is CASSLGGTGSNQPQHF. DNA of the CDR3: TGTGCCAGCAGCTTAGGGGGGACAGGAAGCAATCAGCCCCAGCATTTT.

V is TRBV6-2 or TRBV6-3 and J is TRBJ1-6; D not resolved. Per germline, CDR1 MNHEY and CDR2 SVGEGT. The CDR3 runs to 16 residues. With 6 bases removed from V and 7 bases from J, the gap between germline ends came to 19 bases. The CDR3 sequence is CASSALTTSKNSPLHF. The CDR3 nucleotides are TGTGCCAGCAGCGCCCTGACGACTTCAAAAAATTCACCCCTCCACTTT.

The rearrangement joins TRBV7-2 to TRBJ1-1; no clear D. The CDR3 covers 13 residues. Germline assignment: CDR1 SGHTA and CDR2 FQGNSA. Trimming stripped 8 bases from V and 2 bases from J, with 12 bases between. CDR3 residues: CASLLTINTEAFF. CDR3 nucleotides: TGTGCCAGCCTATTAACTATAAACACTGAAGCTTTCTTT.

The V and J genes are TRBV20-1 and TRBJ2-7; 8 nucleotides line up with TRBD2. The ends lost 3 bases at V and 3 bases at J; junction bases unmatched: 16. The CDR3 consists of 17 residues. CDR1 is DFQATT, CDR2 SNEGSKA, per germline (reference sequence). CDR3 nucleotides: TGCAGTGCTAGTCGGGCCCCGGGGAGCGGGGGTTACTACGAGCAGTACTTC. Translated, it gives CSASRAPGSGGYYEQYF.

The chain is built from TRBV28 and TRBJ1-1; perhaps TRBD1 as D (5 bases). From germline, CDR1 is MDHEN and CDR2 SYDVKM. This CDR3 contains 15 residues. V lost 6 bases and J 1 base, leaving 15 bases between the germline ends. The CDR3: CASSLPGQKNTEAFF. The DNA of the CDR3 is TGTGCCAGCAGCCTCCCAGGGCAGAAGAACACTGAAGCTTTCTTT. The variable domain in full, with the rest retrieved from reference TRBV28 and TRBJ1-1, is DVKVTQSSRYLVKRTGEKVFLECVQDMDHENMFWYRQDPGLGLRLIYFSYDVKMKEKGDIPEGYSVSREKKERFSLILESASTNQTSMYLCASSLPGQKNTEAFFGQGTRLTVV.

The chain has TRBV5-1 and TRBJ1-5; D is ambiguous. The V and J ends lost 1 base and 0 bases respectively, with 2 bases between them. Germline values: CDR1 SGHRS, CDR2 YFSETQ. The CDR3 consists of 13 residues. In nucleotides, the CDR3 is TGCGCCAGCAGCTTGTATAGCAATCAGCCCCAGCATTTT. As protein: CASSLYSNQPQHF.

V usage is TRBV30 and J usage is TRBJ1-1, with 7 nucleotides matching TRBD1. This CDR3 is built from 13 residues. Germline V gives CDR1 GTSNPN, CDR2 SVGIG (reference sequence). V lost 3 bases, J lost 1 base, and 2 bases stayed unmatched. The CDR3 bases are TGTGCCTGGAGGGGACAGTCGAACACTGAAGCTTTCTTT. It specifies CAWRGQSNTEAFF.

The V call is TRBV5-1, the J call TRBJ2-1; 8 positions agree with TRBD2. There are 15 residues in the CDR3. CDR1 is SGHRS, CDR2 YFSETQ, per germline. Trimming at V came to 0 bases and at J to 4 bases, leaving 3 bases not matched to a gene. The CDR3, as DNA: TGCGCCAGCAGCTTGGTTAGCGGGGCATACAATGAGCAGTTCTTC. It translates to CASSLVSGAYNEQFF.

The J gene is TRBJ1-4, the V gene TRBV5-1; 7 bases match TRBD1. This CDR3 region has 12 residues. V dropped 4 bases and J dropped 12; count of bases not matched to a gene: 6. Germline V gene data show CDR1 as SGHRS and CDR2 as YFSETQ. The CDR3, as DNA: TGCGCCAGCAGCCCTCTCACAGGGGAACTGTTTTTT. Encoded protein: CASSPLTGELFF.

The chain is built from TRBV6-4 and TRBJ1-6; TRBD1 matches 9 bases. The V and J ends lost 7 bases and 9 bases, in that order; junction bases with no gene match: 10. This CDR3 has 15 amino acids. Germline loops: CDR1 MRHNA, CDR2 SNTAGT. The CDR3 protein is CASTQTGGIGSPLHF. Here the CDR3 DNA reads TGTGCCAGCACACAGACAGGGGGTATCGGTTCACCCCTCCACTTT.

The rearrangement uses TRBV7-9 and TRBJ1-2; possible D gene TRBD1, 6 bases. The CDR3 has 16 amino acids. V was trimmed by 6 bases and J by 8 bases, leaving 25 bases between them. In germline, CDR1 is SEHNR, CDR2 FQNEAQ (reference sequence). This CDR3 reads CASSWGQANLERGYTF. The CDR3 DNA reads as TGTGCCAGCAGTTGGGGGCAAGCCAACTTGGAGAGAGGCTACACCTTC.

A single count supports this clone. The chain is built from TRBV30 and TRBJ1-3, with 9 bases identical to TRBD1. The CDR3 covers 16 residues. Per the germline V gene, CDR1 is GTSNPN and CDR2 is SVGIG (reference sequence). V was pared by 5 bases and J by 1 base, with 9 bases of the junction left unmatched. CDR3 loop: CAWSNWDRESGNTIYF. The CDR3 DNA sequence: TGTGCCTGGTCAAATTGGGACAGGGAATCTGGAAACACCATATATTTT. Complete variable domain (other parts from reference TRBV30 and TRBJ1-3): SQTIHQWPATLVQPVGSPLSLECTVEGTSNPNLYWYRQAAGRGLQLLFYSVGIGQISSEVPQNLSASRPQDRQFILSSKKLLLSDSGFYLCAWSNWDRESGNTIYFGEGSWLTVV.

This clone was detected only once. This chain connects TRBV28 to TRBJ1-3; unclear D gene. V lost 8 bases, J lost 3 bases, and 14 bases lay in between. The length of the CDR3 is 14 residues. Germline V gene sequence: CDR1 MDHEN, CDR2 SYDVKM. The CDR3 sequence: CASLSPSDGNTIYF. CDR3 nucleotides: TGTGCCAGCTTATCCCCCAGCGATGGAAACACCATATATTTT. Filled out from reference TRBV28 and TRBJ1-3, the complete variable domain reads DVKVTQSSRYLVKRTGEKVFLECVQDMDHENMFWYRQDPGLGLRLIYFSYDVKMKEKGDIPEGYSVSREKKERFSLILESASTNQTSMYLCASLSPSDGNTIYFGEGSWLTVV.

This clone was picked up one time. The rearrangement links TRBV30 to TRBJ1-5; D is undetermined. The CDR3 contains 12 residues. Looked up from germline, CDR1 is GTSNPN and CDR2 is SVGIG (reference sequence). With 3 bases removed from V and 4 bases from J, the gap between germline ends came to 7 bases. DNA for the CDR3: TGTGCCTGGAGAGACAATAATCAGCCCCAGCATTTT. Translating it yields CAWRDNNQPQHF.

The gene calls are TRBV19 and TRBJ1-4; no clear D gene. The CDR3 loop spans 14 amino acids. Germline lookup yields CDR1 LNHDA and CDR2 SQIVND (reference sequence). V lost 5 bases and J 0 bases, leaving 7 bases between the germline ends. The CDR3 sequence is CASSSSATNEKLFF. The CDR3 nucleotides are TGTGCCAGTAGTTCTTCCGCAACTAATGAAAAACTGTTTTTT.

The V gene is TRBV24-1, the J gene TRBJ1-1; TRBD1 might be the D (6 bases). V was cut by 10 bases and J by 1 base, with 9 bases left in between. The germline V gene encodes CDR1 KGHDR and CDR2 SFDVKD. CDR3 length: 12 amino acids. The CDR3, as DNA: TGTGCCACTACAGGGCAGAACACTGAAGCTTTCTTT. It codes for CATTGQNTEAFF.

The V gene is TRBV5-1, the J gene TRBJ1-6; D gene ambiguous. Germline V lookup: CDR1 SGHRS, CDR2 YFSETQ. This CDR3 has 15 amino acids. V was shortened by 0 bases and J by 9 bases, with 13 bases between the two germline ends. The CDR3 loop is CASSLAGVGSSPLHF. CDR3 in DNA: TGCGCCAGCAGCTTGGCCGGGGTAGGGTCTTCACCCCTCCACTTT.

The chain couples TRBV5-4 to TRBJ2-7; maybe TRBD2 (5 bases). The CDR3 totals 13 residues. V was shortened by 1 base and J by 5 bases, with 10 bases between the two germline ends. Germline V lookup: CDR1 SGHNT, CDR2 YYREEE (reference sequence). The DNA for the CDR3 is TGTGCCAGCAGCTTGCAGCGGAGAGACGAGCAGTACTTC. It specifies CASSLQRRDEQYF.

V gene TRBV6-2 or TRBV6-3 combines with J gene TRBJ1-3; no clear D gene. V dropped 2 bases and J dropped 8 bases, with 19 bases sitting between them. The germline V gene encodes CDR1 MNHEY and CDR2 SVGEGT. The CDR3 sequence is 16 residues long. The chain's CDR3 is CASSYPNSFMLDTIYF. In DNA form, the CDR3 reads TGTGCCAGCAGTTACCCAAACAGCTTCATGTTGGACACCATATATTTT.

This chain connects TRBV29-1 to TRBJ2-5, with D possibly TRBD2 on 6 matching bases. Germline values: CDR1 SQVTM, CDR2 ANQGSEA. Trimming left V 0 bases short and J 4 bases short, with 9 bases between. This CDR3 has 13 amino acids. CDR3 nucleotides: TGCAGCGTTGAAGACGGGCGGGGAGAGACCCAGTACTTC. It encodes CSVEDGRGETQYF.

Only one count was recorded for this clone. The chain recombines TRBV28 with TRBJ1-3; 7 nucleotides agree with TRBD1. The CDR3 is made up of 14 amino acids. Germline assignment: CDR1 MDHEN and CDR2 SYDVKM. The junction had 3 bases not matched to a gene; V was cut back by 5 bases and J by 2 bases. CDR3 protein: CASSRTGAGNTIYF. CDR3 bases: TGTGCCAGCAGTCGCACAGGGGCTGGAAACACCATATATTTT.

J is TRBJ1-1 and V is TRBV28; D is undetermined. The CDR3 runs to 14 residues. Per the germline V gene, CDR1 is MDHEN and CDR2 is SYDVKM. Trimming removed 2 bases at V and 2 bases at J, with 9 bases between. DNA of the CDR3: TGTGCCAGCAGTTTAGAGGGAGCAAACACTGAAGCTTTCTTT. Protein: CASSLEGANTEAFF. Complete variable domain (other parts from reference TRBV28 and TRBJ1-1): DVKVTQSSRYLVKRTGEKVFLECVQDMDHENMFWYRQDPGLGLRLIYFSYDVKMKEKGDIPEGYSVSREKKERFSLILESASTNQTSMYLCASSLEGANTEAFFGQGTRLTVV.

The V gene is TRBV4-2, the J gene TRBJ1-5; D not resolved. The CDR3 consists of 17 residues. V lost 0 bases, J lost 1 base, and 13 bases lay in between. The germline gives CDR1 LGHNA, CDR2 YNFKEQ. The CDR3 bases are TGTGCCAGCAGCCAAGATGACAATGGTGGAAGCAATCAGCCCCAGCATTTT. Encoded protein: CASSQDDNGGSNQPQHF.

The chain's CDR3 is CASSLGGPGETQYF. DNA of the CDR3: TGTGCCAGCAGCTTAGGGGGGCCCGGGGAGACCCAGTACTTC. V usage is TRBV7-7 and J usage is TRBJ2-5; D possibly corresponds to TRBD1 (6 bases). Trimming removed 1 base from V and 5 bases from J, with 11 bases in between. The CDR3 runs 14 residues. Germline V gene lookup returns CDR1 SSHAT and CDR2 FNYEAQ (reference sequence).

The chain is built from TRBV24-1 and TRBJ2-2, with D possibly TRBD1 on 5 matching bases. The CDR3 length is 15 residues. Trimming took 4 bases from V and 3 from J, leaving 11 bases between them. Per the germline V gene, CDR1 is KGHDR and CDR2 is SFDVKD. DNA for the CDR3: TGTGCCACCAGTGACACAGGAAAGGACACCGGGGAGCTGTTTTTT. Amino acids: CATSDTGKDTGELFF.

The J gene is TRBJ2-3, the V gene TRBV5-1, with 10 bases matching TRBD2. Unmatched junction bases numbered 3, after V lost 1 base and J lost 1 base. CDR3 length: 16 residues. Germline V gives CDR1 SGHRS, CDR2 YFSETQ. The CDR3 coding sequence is TGCGCCAGCAGCTTGAGCGGGGGGGCCGGCACAGATACGCAGTATTTT. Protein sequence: CASSLSGGAGTDTQYF.

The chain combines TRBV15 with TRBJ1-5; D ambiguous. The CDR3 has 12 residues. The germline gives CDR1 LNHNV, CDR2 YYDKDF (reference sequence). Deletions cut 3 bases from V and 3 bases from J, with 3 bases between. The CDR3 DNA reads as TGTGCCACCAGCAGTAACAATCAGCCCCAGCATTTT. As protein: CATSSNNQPQHF.

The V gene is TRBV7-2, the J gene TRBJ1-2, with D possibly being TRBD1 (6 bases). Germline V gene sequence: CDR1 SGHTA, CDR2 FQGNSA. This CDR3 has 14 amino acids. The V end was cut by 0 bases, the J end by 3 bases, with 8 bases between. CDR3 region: CASSLAGQYYGYTF. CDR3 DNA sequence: TGTGCCAGCAGCTTAGCGGGACAATACTATGGCTACACCTTC.